The rows below give T cell receptor beta chains drawn from one sample of a study of blood T cell repertoires in COVID-19. Generated by immunoSEQ multiplex PCR, the TCRdb table keeps only in-frame clones and is missing some. The profile covers about 270,000 clones, with approximately 88% appearing a single time and just under 1% taken by the ten largest. Sequencing was done on a sample of PBMCs or T cells enriched from blood (not recorded which). The receptors derive from a woman in her 30s who had recovered from COVID-19. CDR3s include the opening cysteine and the closing phenylalanine or tryptophan. A D gene is named only where the DNA matches it firmly. Clone size, where shown, is once, few, many, or a class for clones that have expanded.

. | TRBD2 | TRBJ2-7 | TRBV11-2 | TGTGCCAGCAGGAGTGGACTAGCGGCCTACGAGCAGTACTTC | CASRSGLAAYEQYF
. | . | TRBJ2-7 | TRBV24-1 | TGTGCCACCAGTGAAGACTTCTACCCCTACGAGCAGTACTTC | CATSEDFYPYEQYF
. | TRBD1 | TRBJ1-1 | TRBV7-9 | TGTGCCAGCAGCTTATCAGGGGGCATCACTGAAGCTTTCTTT | CASSLSGGITEAFF
few | . | TRBJ1-5 | TRBV27 | TGTGCCAGCTCAGGGGATAGCAATCAGCCCCAGCATTTT | CASSGDSNQPQHF
few | . | TRBJ1-2 | TRBV5-4 | TGTGCCAGCAGCCCCAGGTCCAACTATGGCTACACCTTC | CASSPRSNYGYTF
. | . | TRBJ2-7 | TRBV7-8 | TGTGCCAGCAGCAGTCTAGGTCCCTCCTACGAGCAGTACTTC | CASSSLGPSYEQYF
. | . | TRBJ1-5 | TRBV28 | TGTGCCAGCAGTTTTCGGGGATTCAATCAGCCCCAGCATTTT | CASSFRGFNQPQHF
. | TRBD2 | TRBJ2-1 | TRBV15 | TGTGCCACCAGCAGGGGGGGGGAGGACAATGAGCAGTTCTTC | CATSRGGEDNEQFF
once | TRBD2 | TRBJ2-5 | TRBV4-1 | TGCGCCAGCAGCCAAGGACCGGGACTAACAGAGGAGACCCAGTACTTC | CASSQGPGLTEETQYF
. | . | TRBJ2-1 | TRBV25-1 | TGTGCCAGCAGAAGTGGCCGCAATGAGCAGTTCTTC | CASRSGRNEQFF
. | . | TRBJ1-1 | TRBV9 | TGTGCCAGCAGCCCGGGAGGGGGGAACACTGAAGCTTTCTTT | CASSPGGGNTEAFF
. | TRBD1 | TRBJ1-4 | TRBV28 | TGTGCCAGCAGTTCGGGACAGGACAATGAAAAACTGTTTTTT | CASSSGQDNEKLFF
. | . | TRBJ1-1 | TRBV9 | TGTGCCAGCAGCGTCGGCGGTGACACTGAAGCTTTCTTT | CASSVGGDTEAFF
. | . | TRBJ1-2 | TRBV28 | TGTGCCAGCAGATTGCGTCTGGTCGACTATGGCTACACCTTC | CASRLRLVDYGYTF
once | . | TRBJ1-1 | TRBV20-1 | TGCAGTGCTAGTTATCCTACTCCTGAAGCTTTCTTT | CSASYPTPEAFF
. | TRBD1 | TRBJ1-4 | TRBV4-1 | TGCGCCAGCAGCCAACAGGACAGGGGGCCTACTAATGAAAAACTGTTTTTT | CASSQQDRGPTNEKLFF
few | TRBD1 | TRBJ1-2 | TRBV4-3 | TGCGCCAGCAGCCAAGATGGGCCAGGGGGGTCCAACTATGGCTACACCTTC | CASSQDGPGGSNYGYTF
. | TRBD1 | TRBJ1-2 | TRBV2 | TGTGCCAGCAGTGCCAGGGACAGCACCTTC | CASSARDSTF
. | . | TRBJ1-2 | TRBV29-1 | TGCAGCGTTGAAGCGTTAGGGTATACAGGAGACGGCTACACCTTC | CSVEALGYTGDGYTF
. | . | TRBJ2-1 | TRBV11-2 | TGTGCCAGCAGCTTCCGCGGGTACAATGAGCAGTTCTTC | CASSFRGYNEQFF
. | . | TRBJ1-4 | TRBV2 | TGTGCCAGCAGAGTCGACAGGAACTATAATGAAAAACTGTTTTTT | CASRVDRNYNEKLFF
few | TRBD1 | TRBJ2-2 | TRBV9 | TGTGCCAGCAGCGTCCGGGACAGGGGGCGCGGCGGGGAGCTGTTTTTT | CASSVRDRGRGGELFF
. | . | TRBJ1-1 | TRBV24-1 | TGTGCCACCAGTGATCCCCGCAGGGGAAACACTGAAGCTTTCTTT | CATSDPRRGNTEAFF
. | . | TRBJ1-6 | TRBV5-1 | TGCGCCAGCAGCTTGGTCTTCGGCGCCGAGGGAAGGGATAATTCACCCCTCCACTTT | CASSLVFGAEGRDNSPLHF
once | . | TRBJ1-1 | TRBV7-6 | TGTGCCAGCAGCTCCGCGACAGTGCTAGATCCCATGAACACTGAAGCTTTCTTT | CASSSATVLDPMNTEAFF
. | TRBD1 | TRBJ2-5 | TRBV5-4 | TGTGCCAGCAGCTGGGCGGGGACAGGGATACTAGAGACCCAGTACTTC | CASSWAGTGILETQYF
few | TRBD2 | TRBJ2-7 | TRBV2 | TGTGCCAGCAGTGCCCATAGCGGGAGCACCTACGAGCAGTACTTC | CASSAHSGSTYEQYF
few | . | TRBJ1-6 | TRBV7-3 | TGTGCCAGCAGCTCCGACAGCTCCTATAATTCACCCCTCCACTTT | CASSSDSSYNSPLHF
. | TRBD1 | TRBJ1-2 | TRBV29-1 | TGCAGCGCTGTGACAGGGGTGCGGGACTATGGCTACACCTTC | CSAVTGVRDYGYTF
few | TRBD1 | TRBJ1-6 | TRBV4-1 | TGCGCCAGCAGCCAAGGAGACAGGGGTCTGAGCTCCTATAATTCACCCCTCCACTTT | CASSQGDRGLSSYNSPLHF
. | . | TRBJ1-2 | TRBV6-2/TRBV6-3 | TGTGCCAGCAGTTACACCCCTTCAGGGGCTGCTAACTATGGCTACACCTTC | CASSYTPSGAANYGYTF
. | . | TRBJ1-1 | TRBV28 | TGTGCCAGCAGTGATTCAGGTCACACTGAAGCTTTCTTT | CASSDSGHTEAFF
. | . | TRBJ2-2 | TRBV11-3 | TGTGCCAGCAGCCCTAATGGCGGGGAGCTGTTTTTT | CASSPNGGELFF
. | . | TRBJ1-5 | TRBV30 | TGTGCCTGGAGTCTCCCAGGACAGCACGATCAGCCCCAGCATTTT | CAWSLPGQHDQPQHF
few | . | TRBJ2-1 | TRBV20-1 | TGCAGTGCTAGAGATCGGGGTGAGCAGTTCTTC | CSARDRGEQFF
. | . | TRBJ2-2 | TRBV7-3 | TGTGCCAGCAAGTGGGGGGGCCCCGGCACCGGGGAGCTGTTTTTT | CASKWGGPGTGELFF
. | TRBD1 | TRBJ2-2 | TRBV10-3 | TGTGCCATCAGTTCCCGGGACAGGGCAACCGGGGAGCTGTTTTTT | CAISSRDRATGELFF
. | TRBD2 | TRBJ2-3 | TRBV7-2 | TGTGCCAGCAGCTTAGCCTGGACTAGCGGGGTGGGGGATACGCAGTATTTT | CASSLAWTSGVGDTQYF
. | TRBD1 | TRBJ2-1 | TRBV28 | TGTGCCAGCAGGACCCACAGGGGGGTCTACAATGAGCAGTTCTTC | CASRTHRGVYNEQFF